The rows below give T cell receptor beta chains drawn from one sample of a study of blood T cell repertoires in COVID-19. Sequencing used immunoSEQ multiplex PCR; TCRdb keeps in-frame clones, though not all of them. The sample shows some 170,000 clones, around 81% of them seen only once. The source material was peripheral blood. The receptors originated from a man in his 60s with active or convalescent COVID-19. The CDR3 runs from the conserved cysteine through the conserved F or W.

v_call cdr3_aa
TRBV2 CASSEEGAGANVLTF
TRBV27 CASGQGLNIQYF
TRBV7-9 CASSLNQGWSPLHF
TRBV14 CASSPGQGRLNQPQHF
TRBV29-1 CSVAGLDGYTF
TRBV6-6 CASSQPPGYNEQFF
TRBV2 CASRPGTSGSSYNEQFF
TRBV19 CASLLADRHEQYF
TRBV7-8 CASRRTGGSNTGELFF
TRBV28 CASSATGGEFEQYF
TRBV5-1 CASSLGREGTDTQYF
TRBV10-2 CASSDQGGYGYTF
TRBV6-5 CASRLTVTNTIYF
TRBV19 CASSPTTGPETQYF
TRBV4-1 CASSLLAGGSSSYNEQFF
TRBV5-1 CASSLLAGESYNEQFF
TRBV5-4 CASSLGTSGKDETQYF
TRBV7-2 CASSLTRGAGGALGYTF
TRBV7-2 CASSAAGVSSYEQYF